Presented here are 8 T cell receptor beta chains from one specimen sequenced in a study of blood T cell repertoires in COVID-19. The data were produced by immunoSEQ multiplex PCR, yet TCRdb's version contains in-frame clones alone and is incomplete. The sample contains under 150,000 clones, around 89% of which appear only once. Sequencing was done on a sample of peripheral blood. These receptors all stem from a middle-aged man with active or convalescent COVID-19.

This clone was seen once. The chain recombines TRBV18 with TRBJ2-1; 13 positions agree with TRBD2. The germline gives CDR1 KGHSH, CDR2 LQKENI. V lost 1 base, J lost 10 bases, and 10 bases stayed unmatched. This CDR3 contains 17 residues. The CDR3 here is CASSPRPTSGRVGEQFF. The CDR3 region has the DNA TGTGCCAGCTCACCACGACCAACTAGCGGGAGGGTTGGCGAGCAGTTCTTC.

The chain combines TRBV6-5 with TRBJ2-5; 7 bases fit TRBD1. J lost 5 bases, V lost 8 bases, and 11 bases had no gene match. The germline CDR1 and CDR2 sequences are MNHEY and SVGAGI. The CDR3 is 14 amino acids. The CDR3 coding sequence is TGTGCCAGCTCGGGTCTACAGGGGCGCGAGACCCAGTACTTC. Protein sequence: CASSGLQGRETQYF.

The chain is built from TRBV28 and TRBJ1-5; TRBD1 is a possible D gene (5 bases). Between the trimmed V and J ends, which lost 5 bases and 0 bases, there was a span of 8 bases. This CDR3 region has 14 residues. The germline V gene encodes CDR1 MDHEN and CDR2 SYDVKM. The CDR3 DNA reads as TGTGCCAGCAGTCAGGGTGGTAGCAATCAGCCCCAGCATTTT. This codes for CASSQGGSNQPQHF. Drawing the rest from reference TRBV28 and TRBJ1-5, the complete variable domain is DVKVTQSSRYLVKRTGEKVFLECVQDMDHENMFWYRQDPGLGLRLIYFSYDVKMKEKGDIPEGYSVSREKKERFSLILESASTNQTSMYLCASSQGGSNQPQHFGDGTRLSIL.

This clone came up once. The chain couples TRBV18 to TRBJ1-1; D call uncertain. Deletions cut 3 bases from V and 1 base from J, with 6 bases between. The CDR3 has 13 residues. Germline CDR1 and CDR2: KGHSH and LQKENI. CDR3 nucleotide sequence: TGTGCCAGCTCACCCTCCGGGAACACTGAAGCTTTCTTT. This codes for CASSPSGNTEAFF.

The V call is TRBV5-6, the J call TRBJ1-3; no reliable D call. Germline CDR1 and CDR2: SGHDT and YYEEEE. V shed 2 bases and J shed 2 bases, with 8 bases lying between them. This CDR3 has 14 amino acids. Here the CDR3 reads CASSLRGPGNTIYF. The CDR3, as DNA: TGTGCCAGCAGCTTACGAGGCCCTGGAAACACCATATATTTT.

In this sample, this clone turned up once. This chain joins TRBV2 and TRBJ2-2; a weak D match, TRBD1 (5 bases). This CDR3 has 17 residues. CDR1 is SNHLY and CDR2 is FYNNEI in the germline V gene. Trimming removed 3 bases at V and 2 bases at J, with 16 bases between. The CDR3 sequence is CASSERLPRANTGELFF. DNA of the CDR3: TGTGCCAGCAGTGAGCGGTTACCCAGGGCAAACACCGGGGAGCTGTTTTTT.

The V and J genes are TRBV5-1 and TRBJ2-3; 9 nucleotides line up with TRBD2. V was clipped by 4 bases and J by 0 bases; unmatched bases: 0. The CDR3 has 14 amino acids. CDR1 is SGHRS, CDR2 YFSETQ, per germline. The chain's CDR3 is CASSLAGSTDTQYF. For the CDR3, the DNA is TGCGCCAGCAGCCTAGCGGGAAGCACAGATACGCAGTATTTT.

The CDR3 DNA is TGTGCCAGCAGTTTATCACGGGGAGGGGAGACCCAGTACTTC. This gives the protein CASSLSRGGETQYF. V gene TRBV27 combines with J gene TRBJ2-5, with TRBD2 matching 7 bases. J lost 5 bases, V lost 0 bases, and 3 bases had no gene match. The CDR3 spans 14 residues. Germline assignment: CDR1 MNHEY and CDR2 SMNVEV (reference sequence).